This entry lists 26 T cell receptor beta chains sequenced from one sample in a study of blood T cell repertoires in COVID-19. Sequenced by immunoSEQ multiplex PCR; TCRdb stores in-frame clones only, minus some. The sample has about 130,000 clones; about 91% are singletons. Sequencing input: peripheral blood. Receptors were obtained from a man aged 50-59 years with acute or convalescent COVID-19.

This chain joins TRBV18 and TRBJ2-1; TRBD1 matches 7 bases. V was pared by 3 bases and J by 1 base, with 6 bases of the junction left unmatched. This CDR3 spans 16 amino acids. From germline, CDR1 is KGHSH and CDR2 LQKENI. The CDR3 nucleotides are TGTGCCAGCTCACCGGCAGGGGGAATTTCCTACAATGAGCAGTTCTTC. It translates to CASSPAGGISYNEQFF.

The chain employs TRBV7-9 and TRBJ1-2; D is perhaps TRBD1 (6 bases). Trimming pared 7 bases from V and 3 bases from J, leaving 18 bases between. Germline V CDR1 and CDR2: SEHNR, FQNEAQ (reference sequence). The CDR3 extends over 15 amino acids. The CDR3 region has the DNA TGTGCCAGCATCTCCCCTGAACAGGGACACTATGGCTACACCTTC. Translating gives CASISPEQGHYGYTF. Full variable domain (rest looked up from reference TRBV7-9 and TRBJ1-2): DTGVSQNPRHKITKRGQNVTFRCDPISEHNRLYWYRQTLGQGPEFLTYFQNEAQLEKSRLLSDRFSAERPKGSFSTLEIQRTEQGDSAMYLCASISPEQGHYGYTFGSGTRLTVV.

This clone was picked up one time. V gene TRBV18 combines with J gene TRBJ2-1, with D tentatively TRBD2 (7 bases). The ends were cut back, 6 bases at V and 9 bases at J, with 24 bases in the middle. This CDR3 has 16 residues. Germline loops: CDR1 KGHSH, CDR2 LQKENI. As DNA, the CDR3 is TGTGCCAGCTCGTCCGGGACGACCCGTCGGGGGGCTGAGCAGTTCTTC. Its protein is CASSSGTTRRGAEQFF. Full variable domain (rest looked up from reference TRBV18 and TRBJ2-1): NAGVMQNPRHLVRRRGQEARLRCSPMKGHSHVYWYRQLPEEGLKFMVYLQKENIIDESGMPKERFSAEFPKEGPSILRIQQVVRGDSAAYFCASSSGTTRRGAEQFFGPGTRLTVL.

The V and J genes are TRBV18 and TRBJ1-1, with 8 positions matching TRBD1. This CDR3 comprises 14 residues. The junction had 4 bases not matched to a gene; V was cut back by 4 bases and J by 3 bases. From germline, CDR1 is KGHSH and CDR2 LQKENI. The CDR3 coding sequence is TGTGCCAGCTCACAGACAGGGGTGGACACTGAAGCTTTCTTT. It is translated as CASSQTGVDTEAFF.

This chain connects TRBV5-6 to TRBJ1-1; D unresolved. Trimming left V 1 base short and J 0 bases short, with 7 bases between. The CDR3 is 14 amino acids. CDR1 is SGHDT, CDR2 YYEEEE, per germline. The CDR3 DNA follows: TGTGCCAGCAGCTTGTACCAGATGAACACTGAAGCTTTCTTT. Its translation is CASSLYQMNTEAFF.

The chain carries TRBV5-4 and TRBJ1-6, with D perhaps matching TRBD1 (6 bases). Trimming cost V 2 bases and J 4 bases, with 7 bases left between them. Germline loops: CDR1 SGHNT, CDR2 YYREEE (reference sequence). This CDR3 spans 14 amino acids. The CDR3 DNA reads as TGTGCCAGCAGCTTAGGACAGTATAATTCACCCCTCCACTTT. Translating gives CASSLGQYNSPLHF.

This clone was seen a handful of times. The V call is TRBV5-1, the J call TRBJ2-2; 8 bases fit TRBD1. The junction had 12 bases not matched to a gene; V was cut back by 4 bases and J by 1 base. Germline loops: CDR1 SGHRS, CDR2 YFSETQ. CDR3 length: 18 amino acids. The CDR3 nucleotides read TGCGCCAGCAGCCGGCCAGGGGGCAAGAATATGAACACCGGGGAGCTGTTTTTT. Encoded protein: CASSRPGGKNMNTGELFF.

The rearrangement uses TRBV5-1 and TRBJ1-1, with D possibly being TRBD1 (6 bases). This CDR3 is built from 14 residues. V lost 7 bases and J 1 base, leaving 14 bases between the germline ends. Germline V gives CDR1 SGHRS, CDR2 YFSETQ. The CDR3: CASGQGQGNTEAFF. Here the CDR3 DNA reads TGCGCCAGCGGGCAGGGGCAGGGGAACACTGAAGCTTTCTTT.

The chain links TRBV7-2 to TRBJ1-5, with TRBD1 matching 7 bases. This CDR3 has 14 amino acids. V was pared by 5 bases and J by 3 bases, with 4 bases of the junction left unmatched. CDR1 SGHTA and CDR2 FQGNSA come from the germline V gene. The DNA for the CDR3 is TGTGCCAGCAGCCAACAGGGGTACAATCAGCCCCAGCATTTT. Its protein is CASSQQGYNQPQHF.

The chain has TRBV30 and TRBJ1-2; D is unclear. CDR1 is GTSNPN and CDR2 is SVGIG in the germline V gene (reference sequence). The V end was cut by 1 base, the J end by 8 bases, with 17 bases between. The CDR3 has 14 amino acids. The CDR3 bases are TGTGCCTGGAGTGCCGGCGGGTGGTCGGGAGGCTACACCTTC. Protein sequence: CAWSAGGWSGGYTF.

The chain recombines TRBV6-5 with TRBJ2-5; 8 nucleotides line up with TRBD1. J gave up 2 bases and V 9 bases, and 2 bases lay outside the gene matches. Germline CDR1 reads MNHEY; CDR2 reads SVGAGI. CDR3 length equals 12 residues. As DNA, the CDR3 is TGTGCCAGTCGGACAGGGCAAGAGACCCAGTACTTC. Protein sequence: CASRTGQETQYF.

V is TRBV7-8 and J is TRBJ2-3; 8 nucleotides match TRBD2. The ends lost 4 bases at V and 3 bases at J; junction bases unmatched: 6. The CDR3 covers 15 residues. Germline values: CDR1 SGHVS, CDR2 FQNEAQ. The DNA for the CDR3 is TGTGCCAGCAGCTCGCGGGGGGCGGAGACAGATACGCAGTATTTT. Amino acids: CASSSRGAETDTQYF.

The CDR3 is CASSLGTGYTGQPQHF. CDR3 in DNA: TGTGCCAGCAGCCTAGGGACAGGGTATACAGGTCAGCCCCAGCATTTT. The chain combines TRBV7-2 with TRBJ1-5; TRBD1 aligns across 9 bases. This CDR3 is built from 16 residues. J gave up 6 bases and V 5 bases, and 11 bases lay outside the gene matches. CDR1 is SGHTA and CDR2 is FQGNSA in the germline V gene.

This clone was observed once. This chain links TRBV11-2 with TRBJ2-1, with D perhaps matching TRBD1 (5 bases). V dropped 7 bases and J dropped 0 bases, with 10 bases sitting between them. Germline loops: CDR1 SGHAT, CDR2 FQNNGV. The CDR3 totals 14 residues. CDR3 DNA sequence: TGTGCCAGCAAACAGGCGAACTCCTACAATGAGCAGTTCTTC. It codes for CASKQANSYNEQFF. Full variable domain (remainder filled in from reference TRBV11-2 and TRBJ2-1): EAGVAQSPRYKIIEKRQSVAFWCNPISGHATLYWYQQILGQGPKLLIQFQNNGVVDDSQLPKDRFSAERLKGVDSTLKIQPAKLEDSAVYLCASKQANSYNEQFFGPGTRLTVL.

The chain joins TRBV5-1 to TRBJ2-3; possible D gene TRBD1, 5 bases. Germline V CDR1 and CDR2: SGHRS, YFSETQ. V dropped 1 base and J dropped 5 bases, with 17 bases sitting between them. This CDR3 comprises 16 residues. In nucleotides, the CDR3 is TGCGCCAGCAGCTTGCAGGGCAGGGTAGGTGTAGATACGCAGTATTTT. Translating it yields CASSLQGRVGVDTQYF.

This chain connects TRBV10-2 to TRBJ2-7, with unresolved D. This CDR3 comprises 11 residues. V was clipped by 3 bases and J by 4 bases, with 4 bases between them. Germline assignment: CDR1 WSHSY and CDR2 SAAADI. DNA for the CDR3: TGCGCCAGCAGTGACTTATACGAGCAGTACTTC. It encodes CASSDLYEQYF.

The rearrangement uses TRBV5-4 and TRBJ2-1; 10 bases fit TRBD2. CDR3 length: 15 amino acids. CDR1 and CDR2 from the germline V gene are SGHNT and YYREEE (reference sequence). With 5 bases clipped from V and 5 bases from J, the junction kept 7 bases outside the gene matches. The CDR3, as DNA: TGTGCCAGCAGTTCAAAGCGGGAGGGGGACAATGAGCAGTTCTTC. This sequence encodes CASSSKREGDNEQFF.

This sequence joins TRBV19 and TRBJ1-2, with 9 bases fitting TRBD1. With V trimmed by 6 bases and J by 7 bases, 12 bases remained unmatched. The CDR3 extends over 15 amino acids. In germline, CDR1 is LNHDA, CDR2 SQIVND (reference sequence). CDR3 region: CASSRPKQGAVGYTF. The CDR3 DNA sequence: TGTGCCAGTAGCCGCCCAAAACAGGGGGCGGTTGGCTACACCTTC.

The CDR3 sequence is CASSSGGQPQHF. Here the CDR3 DNA reads TGTGCCAGCAGCTCTGGAGGCCAGCCCCAGCATTTT. V is TRBV7-2 and J is TRBJ1-5; the D is unclear. V was shortened by 4 bases and J by 7 bases, with 8 bases between the two germline ends. The CDR3 covers 12 residues. Germline V lookup: CDR1 SGHTA, CDR2 FQGNSA. Based on the CDR3 plus reference TRBV7-2 and TRBJ1-5, the full variable domain is GAGVSQSPSNKVTEKGKDVELRCDPISGHTALYWYRQSLGQGLEFLIYFQGNSAPDKSGLPSDRFSAERTGGSVSTLTIQRTQQEDSAVYLCASSSGGQPQHFGDGTRLSIL.

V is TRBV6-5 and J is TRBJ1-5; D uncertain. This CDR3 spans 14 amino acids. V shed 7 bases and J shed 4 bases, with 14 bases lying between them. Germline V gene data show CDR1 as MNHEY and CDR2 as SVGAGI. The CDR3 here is CASNSGELNQPQHF. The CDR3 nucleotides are TGTGCCAGCAATAGCGGGGAACTAAATCAGCCCCAGCATTTT.

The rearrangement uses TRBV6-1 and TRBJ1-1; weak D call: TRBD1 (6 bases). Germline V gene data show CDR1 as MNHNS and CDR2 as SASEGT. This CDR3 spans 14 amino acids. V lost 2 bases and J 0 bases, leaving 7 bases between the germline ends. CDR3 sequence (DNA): TGTGCCAGCAGTGAATGGACAGTGAACACTGAAGCTTTCTTT. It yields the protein CASSEWTVNTEAFF.

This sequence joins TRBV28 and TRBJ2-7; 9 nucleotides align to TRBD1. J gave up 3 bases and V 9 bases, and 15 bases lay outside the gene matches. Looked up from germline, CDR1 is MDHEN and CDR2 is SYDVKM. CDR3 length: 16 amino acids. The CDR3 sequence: CASYLAQTGGSYEQYF. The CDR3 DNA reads TGTGCCAGTTACTTGGCCCAGACAGGGGGTAGCTACGAGCAGTACTTC. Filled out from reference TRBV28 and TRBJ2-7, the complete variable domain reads DVKVTQSSRYLVKRTGEKVFLECVQDMDHENMFWYRQDPGLGLRLIYFSYDVKMKEKGDIPEGYSVSREKKERFSLILESASTNQTSMYLCASYLAQTGGSYEQYFGPGTRLTVT.

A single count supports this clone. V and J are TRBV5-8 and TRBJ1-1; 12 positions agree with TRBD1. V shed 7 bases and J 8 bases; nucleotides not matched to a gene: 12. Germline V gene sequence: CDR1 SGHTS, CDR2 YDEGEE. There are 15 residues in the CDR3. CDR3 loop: CASARPGQGALEAFF. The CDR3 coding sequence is TGTGCCAGCGCCCGCCCGGGACAGGGGGCTTTGGAAGCTTTCTTT.

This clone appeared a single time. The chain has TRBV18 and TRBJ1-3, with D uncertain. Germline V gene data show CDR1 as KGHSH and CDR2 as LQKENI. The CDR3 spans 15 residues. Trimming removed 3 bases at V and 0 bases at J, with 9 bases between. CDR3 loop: CASSPSRNSGNTIYF. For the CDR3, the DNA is TGTGCCAGCTCACCCTCGCGCAACTCTGGAAACACCATATATTTT.

Here the CDR3 DNA reads TGCGCCAGCAGGGCCTCACCGGGACAGGCTTTGACTGAAGCTTTCTTT. It encodes CASRASPGQALTEAFF. The chain links TRBV5-1 to TRBJ1-1, with 8 bases identical to TRBD1. CDR3 size: 16 residues. Trimming cost V 5 bases and J 5 bases; bases outside gene matches: 14. Germline V gene data show CDR1 as SGHRS and CDR2 as YFSETQ.

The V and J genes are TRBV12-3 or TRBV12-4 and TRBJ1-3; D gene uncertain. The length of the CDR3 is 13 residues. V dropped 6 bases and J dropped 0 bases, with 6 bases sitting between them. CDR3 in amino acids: CASRPSSGNTIYF. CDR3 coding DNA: TGTGCCAGCAGACCTAGCTCTGGAAACACCATATATTTT.